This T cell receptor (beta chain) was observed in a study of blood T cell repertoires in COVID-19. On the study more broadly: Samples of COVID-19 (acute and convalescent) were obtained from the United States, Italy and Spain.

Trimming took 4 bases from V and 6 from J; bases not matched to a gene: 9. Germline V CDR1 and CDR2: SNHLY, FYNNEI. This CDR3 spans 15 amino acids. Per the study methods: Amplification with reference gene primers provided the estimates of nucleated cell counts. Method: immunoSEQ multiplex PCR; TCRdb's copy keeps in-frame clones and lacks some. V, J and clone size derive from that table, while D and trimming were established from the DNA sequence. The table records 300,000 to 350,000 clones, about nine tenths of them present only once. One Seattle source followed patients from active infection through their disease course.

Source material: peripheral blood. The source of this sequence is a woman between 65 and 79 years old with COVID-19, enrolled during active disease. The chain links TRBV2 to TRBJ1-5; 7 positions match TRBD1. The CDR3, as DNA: TGTGCCAGCAGTGTTGGAGGAGGGGGCGCTCAGCCCCAGCATTTT. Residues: CASSVGGGGAQPQHF.